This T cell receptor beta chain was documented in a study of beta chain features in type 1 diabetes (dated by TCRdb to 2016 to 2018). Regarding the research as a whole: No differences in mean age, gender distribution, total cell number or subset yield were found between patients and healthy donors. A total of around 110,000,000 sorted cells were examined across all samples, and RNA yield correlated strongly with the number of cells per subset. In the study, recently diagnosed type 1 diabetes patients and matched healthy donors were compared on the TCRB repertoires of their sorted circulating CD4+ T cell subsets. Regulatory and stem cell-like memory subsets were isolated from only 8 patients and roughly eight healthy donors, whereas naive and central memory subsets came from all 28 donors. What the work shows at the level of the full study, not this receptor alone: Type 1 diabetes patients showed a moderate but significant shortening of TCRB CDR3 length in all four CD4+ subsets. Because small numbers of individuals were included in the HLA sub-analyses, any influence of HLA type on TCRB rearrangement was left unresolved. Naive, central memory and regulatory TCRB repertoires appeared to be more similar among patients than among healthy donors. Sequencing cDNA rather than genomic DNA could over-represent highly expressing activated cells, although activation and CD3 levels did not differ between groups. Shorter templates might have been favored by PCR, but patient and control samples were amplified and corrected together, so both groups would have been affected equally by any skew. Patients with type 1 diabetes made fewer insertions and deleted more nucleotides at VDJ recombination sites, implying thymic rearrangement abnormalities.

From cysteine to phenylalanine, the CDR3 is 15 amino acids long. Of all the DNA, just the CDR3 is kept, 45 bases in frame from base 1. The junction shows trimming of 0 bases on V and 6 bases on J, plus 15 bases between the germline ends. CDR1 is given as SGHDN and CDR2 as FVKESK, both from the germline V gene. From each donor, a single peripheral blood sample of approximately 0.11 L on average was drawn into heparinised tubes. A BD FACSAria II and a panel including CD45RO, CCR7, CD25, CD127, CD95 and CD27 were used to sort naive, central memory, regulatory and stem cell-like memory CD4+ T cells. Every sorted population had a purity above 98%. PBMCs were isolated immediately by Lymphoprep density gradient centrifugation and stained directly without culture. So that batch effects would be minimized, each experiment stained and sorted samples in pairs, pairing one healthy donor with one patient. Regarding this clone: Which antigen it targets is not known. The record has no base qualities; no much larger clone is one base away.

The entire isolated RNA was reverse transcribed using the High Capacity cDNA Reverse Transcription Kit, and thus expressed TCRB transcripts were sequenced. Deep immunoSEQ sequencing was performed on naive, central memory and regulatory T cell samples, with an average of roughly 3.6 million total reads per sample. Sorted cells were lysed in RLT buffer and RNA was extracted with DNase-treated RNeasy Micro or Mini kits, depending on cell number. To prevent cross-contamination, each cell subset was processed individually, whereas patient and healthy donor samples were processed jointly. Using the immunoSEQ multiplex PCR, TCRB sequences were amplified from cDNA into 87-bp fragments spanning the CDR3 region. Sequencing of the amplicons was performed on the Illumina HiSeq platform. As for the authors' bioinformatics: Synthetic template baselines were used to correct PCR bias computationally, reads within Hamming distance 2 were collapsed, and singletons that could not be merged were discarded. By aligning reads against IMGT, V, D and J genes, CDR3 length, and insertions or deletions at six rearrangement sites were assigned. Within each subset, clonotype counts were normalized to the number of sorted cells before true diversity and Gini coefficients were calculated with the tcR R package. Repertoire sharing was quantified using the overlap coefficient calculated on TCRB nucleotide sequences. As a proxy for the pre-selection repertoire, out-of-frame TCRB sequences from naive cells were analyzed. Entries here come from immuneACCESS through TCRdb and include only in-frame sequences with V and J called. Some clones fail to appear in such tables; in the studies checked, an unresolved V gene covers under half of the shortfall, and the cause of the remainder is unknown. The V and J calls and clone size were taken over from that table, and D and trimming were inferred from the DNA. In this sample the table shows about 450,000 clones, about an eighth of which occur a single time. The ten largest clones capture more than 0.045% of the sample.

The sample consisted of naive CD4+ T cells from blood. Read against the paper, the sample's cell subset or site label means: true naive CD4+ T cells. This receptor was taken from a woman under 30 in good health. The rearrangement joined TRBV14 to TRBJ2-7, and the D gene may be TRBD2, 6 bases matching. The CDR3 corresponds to CASSQDLRGRGEQYF. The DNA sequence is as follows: TGTGCCAGCAGCCAAGATTTACGGGGGAGAGGCGAGCAGTACTTC.